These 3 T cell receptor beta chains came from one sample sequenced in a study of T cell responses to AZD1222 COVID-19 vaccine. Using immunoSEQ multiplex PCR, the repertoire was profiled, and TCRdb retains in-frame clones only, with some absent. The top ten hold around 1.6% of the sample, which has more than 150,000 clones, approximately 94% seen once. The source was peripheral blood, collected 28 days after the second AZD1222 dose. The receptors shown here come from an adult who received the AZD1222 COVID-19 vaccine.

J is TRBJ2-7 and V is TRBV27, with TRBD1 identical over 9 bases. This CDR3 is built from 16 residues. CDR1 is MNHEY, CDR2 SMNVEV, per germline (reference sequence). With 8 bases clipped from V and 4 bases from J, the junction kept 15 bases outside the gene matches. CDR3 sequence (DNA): TGTGCCAGCCGAACTCTCCGGACAGGGGTTAGGTACGAGCAGTACTTC. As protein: CASRTLRTGVRYEQYF.

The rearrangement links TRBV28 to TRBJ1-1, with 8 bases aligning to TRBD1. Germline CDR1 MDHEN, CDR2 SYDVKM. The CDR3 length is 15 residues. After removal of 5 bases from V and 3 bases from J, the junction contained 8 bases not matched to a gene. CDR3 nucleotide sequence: TGTGCCAGCAGTCTGCAGGGGACAGGCTACACTGAAGCTTTCTTT. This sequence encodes CASSLQGTGYTEAFF.

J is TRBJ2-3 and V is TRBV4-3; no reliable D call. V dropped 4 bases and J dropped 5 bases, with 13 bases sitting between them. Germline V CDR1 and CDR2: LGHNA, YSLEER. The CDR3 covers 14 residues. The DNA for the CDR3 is TGCGCCAGCAGCCCCCTAGGTACAGAAGATACGCAGTATTTT. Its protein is CASSPLGTEDTQYF.